This T cell receptor beta chain is drawn from a study of blood T cell repertoires in COVID-19. About the study: The origin of the acute and convalescent COVID-19 samples was the United States, Italy and Spain. The cDNA or gDNA used as material had been derived from T cells, B-cell-depleted T cells, or PBMCs.

V shed 2 bases and J 8 bases; nucleotides not matched to a gene: 9. This CDR3 is built from 16 residues. Germline CDR1 KGHDR, CDR2 SFDVKD. Original methodology: Researchers report that nucleated cell counts were estimated from reference gene primer amplification. Repertoires were generated with immunoSEQ multiplex PCR, while TCRdb's copy carries only in-frame clones and drops some. The DNA was the basis for D and trimming; V, J and clone size are from that table. The sample carries 170,000 or so clones, roughly 80% recorded once. Material for sequencing was peripheral blood. The J gene is TRBJ2-3, the V gene TRBV24-1; TRBD2 agrees at 10 bases. This TCR derives from a man in his late teens or twenties with active or convalescent COVID-19. CDR3 protein: CATSDSASGGSATQYF. The CDR3, as DNA: TGTGCCACCAGTGATTCTGCTAGCGGGGGCTCGGCTACGCAGTATTTT.